The 24 T cell receptor beta chains in this list originate from one sample, sequenced in a study of technical replicates of blood from a handful of donors. Libraries were prepared by immunoSEQ multiplex PCR; TCRdb keeps only in-frame clonotypes and omits some of them. The sample has 40,000 to 60,000 clones, 80% to 95% seen once. The specimen sequenced was PBMCs. The receptors come from a human donor in good health. Some clones in this sample may be carry-over from other donors' samples.

The chain combines TRBV4-3 with TRBJ2-7, with TRBD2 matching over 9 bases. This CDR3 spans 16 amino acids. V shed 0 bases, J shed 5 bases, and the junction held 8 bases outside the gene matches. The germline V gene has CDR1 LGHNA and CDR2 YSLEER. DNA for the CDR3: TGCGCCAGCAGCCAAGATTGGCGGGGGGGCCTCCACGAGCAGTACTTC. It translates to CASSQDWRGGLHEQYF.

This chain connects TRBV2 to TRBJ1-2; the D gene is possibly TRBD1 (6 bases). Germline lookup yields CDR1 SNHLY and CDR2 FYNNEI. The CDR3 consists of 13 residues. Trimming stripped 4 bases from V and 7 bases from J, with 13 bases between. The CDR3 region is CASSGLVTGGYTF. DNA of the CDR3: TGTGCCAGCAGTGGCCTTGTGACAGGTGGCTACACCTTC.

The CDR3 reads CASSLGTVAEQYF. CDR3 DNA sequence: TGTGCCAGCAGCCTAGGGACAGTAGCCGAGCAGTACTTC. The rearrangement uses TRBV7-7 and TRBJ2-7; TRBD1 aligns across 7 bases. The V segment lost 5 bases and the J segment 6 bases; nucleotides outside the gene matches: 7. Per the germline V gene, CDR1 is SSHAT and CDR2 is FNYEAQ (reference sequence). The CDR3 contains 13 residues.

About this clone: The junction shows a germline mismatch at one end, possibly a read error. This chain joins TRBV7-2 and TRBJ2-1; the match to TRBD2 covers 9 bases. The V gene's germline CDR1 is SGHTA and CDR2 FQGNSA. The CDR3 contains 15 residues. The CDR3: CASSLGSRGGAGFIF. The CDR3 nucleotides read TGTGCCAGCAGCTTAGGTAGTCGCGGGGGGGCCGGGTTTATCTTC.

The chain couples TRBV10-3 to TRBJ1-1, with 8 bases lining up with TRBD1. J gave up 1 base and V 4 bases, and 5 bases lay outside the gene matches. The CDR3 has 15 amino acids. CDR1 ENHRY and CDR2 SYGVKD come from the germline V gene. In DNA form, the CDR3 reads TGTGCCATCAGTGTCCGACAGGGGCCGAACACTGAAGCTTTCTTT. Translating gives CAISVRQGPNTEAFF.

This clone was seen once. The V gene is TRBV5-1, the J gene TRBJ2-1; 10 positions match TRBD2. This CDR3 comprises 15 residues. Trimming removed 1 base from V and 3 bases from J; junction bases left unmatched: 1. Per the germline V gene, CDR1 is SGHRS and CDR2 is YFSETQ. In DNA form, the CDR3 reads TGCGCCAGCAGCTTGTCTAGCGGGGGCTACAATGAGCAGTTCTTC. Protein: CASSLSSGGYNEQFF.

CDR3 DNA sequence: TGTGCCACCAGCAGGACCTCGGGACAAGGCAATCAGCCCCAGCATTTT. This codes for CATSRTSGQGNQPQHF. The chain carries TRBV15 and TRBJ1-5; a weak D match, TRBD1 (6 bases). The CDR3 sequence is 16 residues long. The germline V gene has CDR1 LNHNV and CDR2 YYDKDF (reference sequence). Deletions cut 3 bases from V and 2 bases from J, with 14 bases between. Full variable domain (remainder filled in from reference TRBV15 and TRBJ1-5): DAMVIQNPRYQVTQFGKPVTLSCSQTLNHNVMYWYQQKSSQAPKLLFHYYDKDFNNEADTPDNFQSRRPNTSFCFLDIRSPGLGDTAMYLCATSRTSGQGNQPQHFGDGTRLSIL.

The V and J genes are TRBV7-2 and TRBJ1-5; no clear D gene. The CDR3 length is 15 residues. Trimming shortened V by 1 base and J by 3 bases, and 10 bases separated the two germline ends. Germline V gene data show CDR1 as SGHTA and CDR2 as FQGNSA. The CDR3 sequence is CASSLGGGNNQPQHF. CDR3 DNA sequence: TGTGCCAGCAGCTTAGGTGGAGGGAACAATCAGCCCCAGCATTTT.

The CDR3 nucleotides are TGTGCCAGCAGTTCCTTCGGGGGGGGCTATGGCTACACCTTC. It specifies CASSSFGGGYGYTF. V is TRBV27 and J is TRBJ1-2; tentative D call: TRBD1 (5 bases). The V end lost 4 bases, the J end lost 4 bases, and 13 bases lay between the germline ends. Germline V gene lookup returns CDR1 MNHEY and CDR2 SMNVEV (reference sequence). The CDR3 extends over 14 amino acids.

The chain is built from TRBV30 and TRBJ2-5; 12 bases align to TRBD2. Losses at the gene ends were 2 bases for V and 5 bases for J; bases not matched to a gene: 9. Per the germline V gene, CDR1 is GTSNPN and CDR2 is SVGIG (reference sequence). The CDR3 contains 16 residues. The CDR3 nucleotides read TGTGCCTGGAGTCCGTGGACTAGCGGGGCGGTGGAGACCCAGTACTTC. This sequence encodes CAWSPWTSGAVETQYF.

This chain connects TRBV6-1 to TRBJ1-2; no definite D call. V shed 2 bases and J shed 4 bases, with 14 bases lying between them. Germline CDR1 reads MNHNS; CDR2 reads SASEGT. This CDR3 region has 15 residues. The DNA of the CDR3 is TGTGCCAGCAGTGAACAAACCGGGGAGCTCTATGGCTACACCTTC. Translation: CASSEQTGELYGYTF.

This chain links TRBV11-1 with TRBJ2-1, with TRBD1 as a possible D gene (5 bases). This CDR3 is 12 amino acids long. Germline CDR1 reads SGHAT; CDR2 reads FQDESV (reference sequence). The V gene lost 5 bases and the J gene lost 10 bases, with 12 bases spanning the gap. The CDR3 bases are TGTGCCAGCAGCCTTAGGGGTTTGGAGCAGTTCTTC. Translating gives CASSLRGLEQFF.

The chain uses TRBV4-3 and TRBJ2-7, with 7 bases fitting TRBD1. V was pared by 0 bases and J by 3 bases, with 5 bases of the junction left unmatched. CDR1 is LGHNA and CDR2 is YSLEER in the germline V gene. The CDR3 contains 15 residues. CDR3 loop: CASSQDRGTDYEQYF. CDR3 coding DNA: TGCGCCAGCAGCCAAGATCGAGGGACAGACTACGAGCAGTACTTC.

V and J are TRBV7-2 and TRBJ2-3; no firm D call. The CDR3 contains 10 residues. Trimming removed 6 bases from V and 5 bases from J, with 3 bases in between. Germline V CDR1 and CDR2: SGHTA, FQGNSA. CDR3: CASSRDTQYF. For the CDR3, the DNA is TGTGCCAGCAGTCGAGATACGCAGTATTTT.

V is TRBV10-3 and J is TRBJ2-5, with D unclear. V dropped 4 bases and J dropped 5 bases, with 5 bases sitting between them. The CDR3 runs to 11 residues. Germline V CDR1 and CDR2: ENHRY, SYGVKD. In nucleotides, the CDR3 is TGTGCCATCAGTGCCGGGGAGACCCAGTACTTC. Residues: CAISAGETQYF.

The genes are TRBV4-2 and TRBJ2-2; TRBD2 matches 10 bases. V shed 2 bases, J shed 6 bases, and the junction held 6 bases outside the gene matches. This CDR3 has 16 amino acids. CDR1 LGHNA and CDR2 YNFKEQ come from the germline V gene. DNA for the CDR3: TGTGCCAGCAGCCAATTAGCGGGGGGTTTATCCGGGGAGCTGTTTTTT. Its translation: CASSQLAGGLSGELFF.

This clone appeared a single time. CDR3 sequence: CASSLEKGPADTQYF. The CDR3 bases are TGTGCCAGCAGCTTAGAAAAGGGGCCGGCAGATACGCAGTATTTT. This sequence joins TRBV11-2 and TRBJ2-3; weak D call: TRBD1 (5 bases). Germline V gene sequence: CDR1 SGHAT, CDR2 FQNNGV. The V end was cut by 0 bases, the J end by 4 bases, with 11 bases between. This CDR3 contains 15 residues.

The chain is built from TRBV5-4 and TRBJ2-3; D uncertain. Germline-derived CDR1 and CDR2 are SGHNT and YYREEE (reference sequence). The CDR3 runs to 15 residues. V was clipped by 0 bases and J by 2 bases, with 10 bases between them. CDR3 sequence reads: CASSLGQDITDTQYF. The CDR3 bases are TGTGCCAGCAGCTTGGGTCAAGACATCACAGATACGCAGTATTTT.

This clone is labeled medium-sized. The V and J genes are TRBV15 and TRBJ2-7, with 9 positions matching TRBD2. CDR3 size: 17 residues. V lost 2 bases and J lost 6; bases outside the gene matches: 14. The germline gives CDR1 LNHNV, CDR2 YYDKDF (reference sequence). The CDR3 is CATSRRVGREGPAEQYF. The CDR3, as DNA: TGTGCCACCAGCAGAAGAGTTGGGCGGGAGGGCCCCGCCGAGCAGTACTTC.

CDR3: CAWSVLRGFCGYTF. The CDR3 coding sequence is TGTGCCTGGAGTGTACTAAGGGGTTTCTGTGGCTACACCTTC. The chain employs TRBV30 and TRBJ1-2; D may be TRBD1 (5 bases). The CDR3 extends over 14 amino acids. Deletions cut 0 bases from V and 7 bases from J, with 15 bases between. Germline V lookup: CDR1 GTSNPN, CDR2 SVGIG (reference sequence).

The DNA of the CDR3 is TGTGCCAGTAGTTCGGACTTGTACTCCTACAATGAGCAGTTCTTC. It is translated as CASSSDLYSYNEQFF. The gene calls are TRBV19 and TRBJ2-1; D may be TRBD2 (5 bases). Deletions cut 5 bases from V and 0 bases from J, with 11 bases between. The CDR3 length is 15 residues. In germline, CDR1 is LNHDA, CDR2 SQIVND (reference sequence).

The chain uses TRBV4-2 and TRBJ2-3, with a weak D call TRBD2 (6 bases). CDR3 length: 16 amino acids. Germline V CDR1 and CDR2: LGHNA, YNFKEQ. V gave up 4 bases and J gave up 1 base, with 15 bases separating them. CDR3 sequence (DNA): TGTGCCAGCAGCCCGCATCGGGGAGGCGGCACAGATACGCAGTATTTT. Amino acids: CASSPHRGGGTDTQYF.

The rearrangement joins TRBV12-5 to TRBJ1-5, with no clear D. Trimming took off 6 bases at V and 0 bases at J, with 6 bases between the two ends. CDR3 length: 13 amino acids. Germline loops: CDR1 LGHNT, CDR2 FRNRAP. The CDR3 reads CASGQDSNQPQHF. As DNA, the CDR3 is TGTGCTAGTGGGCAGGATAGCAATCAGCCCCAGCATTTT.

The chain joins TRBV4-2 to TRBJ2-3; TRBD2 aligns across 11 bases. The CDR3 extends over 17 amino acids. V shed 3 bases, J shed 6 bases, and the junction held 11 bases outside the gene matches. CDR1 and CDR2 (germline): LGHNA, YNFKEQ. CDR3 residues: CASSQPTSGDPLDTQYF. The CDR3 nucleotides read TGTGCCAGCAGCCAGCCGACTAGCGGGGACCCCCTTGATACGCAGTATTTT.